The 4 T cell receptor beta chains presented below share a single source sample, sequenced in a study of cytomegalovirus exposure and HLA in healthy donors (dated by TCRdb to 2016 to 2017). Library creation used the immunoSEQ multiplex PCR assay. For the multiplex PCR, a mixture combining 60 forward primers for TCR Vbeta segments and 13 reverse primers for TCR Jbeta segments was used. The source is immuneACCESS, and TCRdb retained only in-frame sequences with V and J called. Part of the clones is not carried over; for the studies checked, unresolved V genes explain less than half of this, and the remainder is unexplained. This sample is represented by 95,000 to 150,000 clones; 77% of them were singletons. 9.5% to 15% of the sample lies in the top ten. The sample consisted of PBMCs. The receptors originated from a middle-aged woman in good health and CMV-seropositive.

The chain has TRBV7-8 and TRBJ2-1; D uncertain. Trimming removed 5 bases from V and 4 bases from J, with 9 bases in between. Looked up from germline, CDR1 is SGHVS and CDR2 is FQNEAQ. The CDR3 totals 13 residues. The CDR3 region has the DNA TGTGCCAGCAGCCCGCTAAAGTACAATGAGCAGTTCTTC. It encodes CASSPLKYNEQFF.

This clone was recorded a few times. The chain has TRBV30 and TRBJ1-2; the match to TRBD1 covers 8 bases. The trim removed 0 bases at V and 3 bases at J, leaving 0 bases unmatched. Germline V gene lookup returns CDR1 GTSNPN and CDR2 SVGIG (reference sequence). The CDR3 is 13 residues long. The CDR3 DNA reads as TGTGCCTGGAGTGTGGACAGGGACTATGGCTACACCTTC. Translation: CAWSVDRDYGYTF.

The chain couples TRBV10-2 to TRBJ2-1; possible D gene TRBD2, 6 bases. The length of the CDR3 is 15 residues. The germline V and J ends were trimmed by 7 bases and 8 bases, with 21 bases remaining between them. Germline CDR1 reads WSHSY; CDR2 reads SAAADI. CDR3 protein: CASTSPAAERDEQFF. CDR3 coding DNA: TGCGCCAGCACTTCCCCAGCGGCCGAGCGGGATGAGCAGTTCTTC.

V and J are TRBV7-2 and TRBJ1-2; 7 bases are a match to TRBD1. Losses at the gene ends were 3 bases for V and 1 base for J; bases not matched to a gene: 5. The V gene's germline CDR1 is SGHTA and CDR2 FQGNSA. The CDR3 spans 15 residues. The CDR3 here is CASSFQTGNNYGYTF. The CDR3 DNA follows: TGTGCCAGCAGCTTCCAGACAGGGAATAACTATGGCTACACCTTC.